The 29 T cell receptor beta chains below come from one sample, sequenced in a study of radiotherapy plus CTLA-4 blockade in lung cancer. Clones were read by immunoSEQ multiplex PCR, and TCRdb kept only the in-frame ones, dropping some. The sample lists about 45,000 clones, around 63% seen once, with under 20% in the top ten. Sequenced here: peripheral blood, sampled from a patient treated with radiotherapy plus ipilimumab. The origin of the receptors is a human donor with non-small cell lung cancer who had a partial response to radiotherapy plus ipilimumab.

The V and J genes are TRBV7-2 and TRBJ2-5; D gene uncertain. This CDR3 is built from 15 residues. CDR1 and CDR2 (germline): SGHTA, FQGNSA. The V end lost 2 bases, the J end lost 8 bases, and 18 bases lay between the germline ends. DNA for the CDR3: TGTGCCAGCAGCTTAAATTCGGGTACCTTAGGAACCCAGTACTTC. This codes for CASSLNSGTLGTQYF.

V is TRBV7-3 and J is TRBJ2-1, with D possibly matching TRBD1 (6 bases). V lost 5 bases and J lost 6, with 11 bases in between. CDR3 size: 13 residues. CDR1 and CDR2 (germline): SGHTA, FQGTGA. The CDR3 DNA is TGTGCCAGCAGCGACAGGCCACCCAATGAGCAGTTCTTC. As protein: CASSDRPPNEQFF.

The sample holds a few counts of this clone. This chain connects TRBV18 to TRBJ1-6; TRBD1 aligns across 10 bases. Germline CDR1 KGHSH, CDR2 LQKENI. Trimming removed 6 bases from V and 9 bases from J; junction bases left unmatched: 14. The CDR3 sequence is 17 residues long. In DNA form, the CDR3 reads TGTGCCAGCTCCTTAACTATCACGGGACAGGGGAGTTCACCCCTCCACTTT. Translated, it gives CASSLTITGQGSSPLHF.

The chain is built from TRBV5-1 and TRBJ2-3; 7 nucleotides match TRBD1. Germline CDR1 is SGHRS and CDR2 is YFSETQ. The CDR3 has 16 amino acids. V was pared by 0 bases and J by 2 bases, with 6 bases of the junction left unmatched. This CDR3 is CASSLGRTGVTDTQYF. The CDR3 nucleotides are TGCGCCAGCAGCTTGGGTCGGACAGGCGTCACAGATACGCAGTATTTT.

The chain is built from TRBV19 and TRBJ1-5; no definite D call. The V gene's germline CDR1 is LNHDA and CDR2 SQIVND (reference sequence). CDR3 length equals 10 residues. V was pared by 5 bases and J by 9 bases, with 5 bases between. The CDR3 DNA sequence: TGTGCCAGTAGTTCGGGGCCCCAGCATTTT. This sequence encodes CASSSGPQHF.

This clone was seen a few times. The V gene is TRBV11-1, the J gene TRBJ2-3; D gene ambiguous. Germline CDR1 reads SGHAT; CDR2 reads FQDESV (reference sequence). The CDR3 consists of 15 residues. V was trimmed by 0 bases and J by 4 bases, leaving 11 bases between them. The CDR3 nucleotides read TGTGCCAGCAGCTTAGCCCGACTCAAGGCAGATACGCAGTATTTT. The encoded protein is CASSLARLKADTQYF.

This clone was observed a few times. The V call is TRBV10-3, the J call TRBJ1-1, with a weak D call TRBD1 (6 bases). CDR3 size: 12 residues. Germline V gene data show CDR1 as ENHRY and CDR2 as SYGVKD. The V end lost 10 bases, the J end lost 8 bases, and 17 bases lay between the germline ends. This CDR3 reads CATRQVLKEAFF. In nucleotides, the CDR3 is TGTGCCACCCGACAGGTCCTGAAAGAAGCTTTCTTT.

This rearrangement joins TRBV11-2 to TRBJ1-5; D gene uncertain. Trimming stripped 1 base from V and 4 bases from J, with 11 bases between. The germline CDR1 and CDR2 sequences are SGHAT and FQNNGV. CDR3 length equals 15 residues. DNA of the CDR3: TGTGCCAGCAGCTTAGCGAACAGAGGGAATCAGCCCCAGCATTTT. Residues: CASSLANRGNQPQHF. Variable domain in full (rest from reference TRBV11-2 and TRBJ1-5): EAGVAQSPRYKIIEKRQSVAFWCNPISGHATLYWYQQILGQGPKLLIQFQNNGVVDDSQLPKDRFSAERLKGVDSTLKIQPAKLEDSAVYLCASSLANRGNQPQHFGDGTRLSIL.

The chain couples TRBV11-3 to TRBJ2-1, with 7 bases identical to TRBD1. J lost 0 bases, V lost 5 bases, and 4 bases had no gene match. Germline CDR1 reads SGHNT; CDR2 reads YENEEA. This CDR3 is built from 15 residues. CDR3 coding DNA: TGTGCCAGCAGCAACAGGGGTGGCTCCTACAATGAGCAGTTCTTC. Translating gives CASSNRGGSYNEQFF.

The V call is TRBV5-5, the J call TRBJ1-4; weak D call: TRBD1 (6 bases). Germline-derived CDR1 and CDR2 are SGHKS and YYEKEE (reference sequence). This CDR3 has 15 residues. V was trimmed by 0 bases and J by 5 bases, leaving 11 bases between them. CDR3 sequence reads: CASSLGRGQNEKLFF. The CDR3 DNA sequence: TGTGCCAGCAGCTTGGGCAGGGGCCAAAATGAAAAACTGTTTTTT.

This clone came up a few times. The rearrangement joins TRBV5-1 to TRBJ2-3, with D perhaps matching TRBD1 (6 bases). CDR3 length: 15 residues. Germline V gene data show CDR1 as SGHRS and CDR2 as YFSETQ. V lost 2 bases to trimming and J lost 3 bases, with 13 bases between them. CDR3 DNA: TGCGCCAGCAGCTTATCAGGGGCAGGAACAGATACGCAGTATTTT. The encoded protein is CASSLSGAGTDTQYF.

V usage is TRBV11-1 and J usage is TRBJ2-5, with D perhaps matching TRBD2 (5 bases). Germline V gene data show CDR1 as SGHAT and CDR2 as FQDESV (reference sequence). The CDR3 contains 18 residues. With 5 bases removed from V and 2 bases from J, the gap between germline ends came to 24 bases. The DNA for the CDR3 is TGTGCCAGCAGCCAATCTCCTCCTCACCCTAGCATGCAAGAGACCCAGTACTTC. Translating it yields CASSQSPPHPSMQETQYF.

This clone was counted once. The rearrangement links TRBV6-1 to TRBJ1-1, with D perhaps TRBD1 (6 bases). V lost 1 base to trimming and J lost 8 bases, with 14 bases between them. CDR1 is MNHNS and CDR2 is SASEGT in the germline V gene. This CDR3 is built from 14 residues. CDR3 bases: TGTGCCAGCAGTGAAGAATACGGACAGTTGGAAGCTTTCTTT. This codes for CASSEEYGQLEAFF.

CDR3 in DNA: TGCGCCAGCAGTCCCGGGACAGCGAACACTGAAGCTTTCTTT. This codes for CASSPGTANTEAFF. This sequence joins TRBV5-1 and TRBJ1-1; 7 nucleotides agree with TRBD1. With V trimmed by 5 bases and J by 1 base, 5 bases remained unmatched. The CDR3 consists of 14 residues. Germline V gene sequence: CDR1 SGHRS, CDR2 YFSETQ.

The chain couples TRBV18 to TRBJ2-3; 8 bases are shared with TRBD1. The germline V gene has CDR1 KGHSH and CDR2 LQKENI. V dropped 6 bases and J dropped 3; count of bases not matched to a gene: 11. The CDR3 totals 16 residues. The CDR3 nucleotides are TGTGCCAGCTCGGAACCGGACAGGGCCGGGACAGATACGCAGTATTTT. Its protein is CASSEPDRAGTDTQYF. Supplemented by reference TRBV18 and TRBJ2-3, the full variable domain reads NAGVMQNPRHLVRRRGQEARLRCSPMKGHSHVYWYRQLPEEGLKFMVYLQKENIIDESGMPKERFSAEFPKEGPSILRIQQVVRGDSAAYFCASSEPDRAGTDTQYFGPGTRLTVL.

The genes are TRBV30 and TRBJ2-2, with 9 positions matching TRBD1. Trimming took 7 bases from V and 4 from J; bases not matched to a gene: 7. The CDR3 length is 14 residues. The germline gives CDR1 GTSNPN, CDR2 SVGIG (reference sequence). For the CDR3, the DNA is TGTGCCTTACAGGGGGCGCGATTCACCGGGGAGCTGTTTTTT. It codes for CALQGARFTGELFF.

The V and J genes are TRBV30 and TRBJ1-6; D gene ambiguous. This CDR3 contains 15 residues. Trimming removed 2 bases at V and 9 bases at J, with 17 bases between. CDR1 is GTSNPN and CDR2 is SVGIG in the germline V gene (reference sequence). CDR3 nucleotide sequence: TGTGCCTGGAGTTATTCGTCGGGGTACGGTTCACCCCTCCACTTT. It yields the protein CAWSYSSGYGSPLHF.

The CDR3 region is CASSYRDLDQPQHF. CDR3 bases: TGTGCCAGCAGCTACCGGGACTTAGATCAGCCCCAGCATTTT. The gene calls are TRBV7-8 and TRBJ1-5; weak D call: TRBD1 (5 bases). The CDR3 spans 14 residues. Germline V CDR1 and CDR2: SGHVS, FQNEAQ. V gave up 4 bases and J gave up 5 bases, with 12 bases separating them.

The gene calls are TRBV11-2 and TRBJ2-3; 9 bases map to TRBD2. The CDR3 loop spans 15 amino acids. Per the germline V gene, CDR1 is SGHAT and CDR2 is FQNNGV. J gave up 6 bases and V 5 bases, and 9 bases lay outside the gene matches. The CDR3 DNA reads TGTGCCAGCAGCCAGGGGACTAGCAGGAGGGATACGCAGTATTTT. Its protein is CASSQGTSRRDTQYF.

V usage is TRBV6-5 and J usage is TRBJ2-5; a possible D gene is TRBD1 (6 bases). Germline V CDR1 and CDR2: MNHEY, SVGAGI. The CDR3 has 14 amino acids. Trimming removed 6 bases from V and 4 bases from J, with 15 bases in between. CDR3 sequence (DNA): TGTGCCAGCAGGGGGGCCGGGACCCCAGAGACCCAGTACTTC. This gives the protein CASRGAGTPETQYF.

With respect to this clone: A read error may account for a junction end that differs from germline. The chain recombines TRBV7-6 with TRBJ1-4; 7 positions match TRBD1. The CDR3 extends over 17 amino acids. Germline V CDR1 and CDR2: SGHVS, FNYEAQ. As DNA, the CDR3 is TGTGCCGGCAGCTTAAGGGCCCGAGGGGGCACTAATGAAAAACTGTTTTTT. It encodes CAGSLRARGGTNEKLFF. Variable domain in full (rest from reference TRBV7-6 and TRBJ1-4): GAGVSQSPRYKVTKRGQDVALRCDPISGHVSLYWYRQALGQGPEFLTYFNYEAQQDKSGLPNDRFSAERPEGSISTLTIQRTEQRDSAMYRCAGSLRARGGTNEKLFFGSGTQLSVL.

V and J are TRBV6-5 and TRBJ2-1, with 7 bases lining up with TRBD1. The V gene's germline CDR1 is MNHEY and CDR2 SVGAGI. The V gene end was trimmed by 7 bases and the J gene end by 4 bases; junction bases not matched to a gene: 4. CDR3 size: 13 residues. The CDR3 coding sequence is TGTGCCAGCAACCAGGACAGGTACAATGAGCAGTTCTTC. This codes for CASNQDRYNEQFF.

The chain joins TRBV19 to TRBJ1-5; weak D call: TRBD1 (6 bases). CDR3 length: 16 amino acids. Germline V CDR1 and CDR2: LNHDA, SQIVND (reference sequence). The V end was cut by 3 bases, the J end by 9 bases, with 21 bases between. For the CDR3, the DNA is TGTGCCAGTAGTATCGGGGGGGCAGCCACTTTTGGGCCCCAGCATTTT. Translating it yields CASSIGGAATFGPQHF.

This clone was recorded only once. V is TRBV15 and J is TRBJ1-5, with D unresolved. V was pared by 0 bases and J by 1 base, with 10 bases between. Germline V lookup: CDR1 LNHNV, CDR2 YYDKDF (reference sequence). The CDR3 spans 16 residues. This CDR3 reads CATSRDLARSNQPQHF. The CDR3 nucleotides read TGTGCCACCAGCAGAGATCTTGCGAGGAGCAATCAGCCCCAGCATTTT.

This chain uses TRBV11-2 with TRBJ2-5; 8 bases match TRBD2. Germline CDR1 reads SGHAT; CDR2 reads FQNNGV. The CDR3 extends over 18 amino acids. The ends lost 3 bases at V and 8 bases at J; junction bases unmatched: 20. The CDR3 DNA reads TGTGCCAGCAGCTTTCTCACGTCTCCGGGACTAGTGGCGAGAACCCAGTACTTC. The encoded protein is CASSFLTSPGLVARTQYF. The entire variable domain, with the rest obtained from reference TRBV11-2 and TRBJ2-5, is as follows: EAGVAQSPRYKIIEKRQSVAFWCNPISGHATLYWYQQILGQGPKLLIQFQNNGVVDDSQLPKDRFSAERLKGVDSTLKIQPAKLEDSAVYLCASSFLTSPGLVARTQYFGPGTRLLVL.

This clone came up a few times. The chain links TRBV19 to TRBJ1-1; the D is unclear. This CDR3 is built from 11 residues. CDR1 and CDR2 (germline): LNHDA, SQIVND (reference sequence). V lost 6 bases, J lost 7 bases, and 9 bases lay in between. The CDR3 protein is CASRLGLEAFF. The DNA for the CDR3 is TGTGCCAGTAGGCTAGGACTTGAAGCTTTCTTT.

V usage is TRBV7-3 and J usage is TRBJ2-3; 10 positions agree with TRBD2. V lost 4 bases and J lost 2; bases outside the gene matches: 6. Germline assignment: CDR1 SGHTA and CDR2 FQGTGA. The CDR3 consists of 16 residues. CDR3 in DNA: TGTGCCAGCAGCTCCGTAGCGGGGGGCGCCACAGATACGCAGTATTTT. Protein sequence: CASSSVAGGATDTQYF.

This clone was observed at least ten times. The chain carries TRBV19 and TRBJ2-1; 13 bases fit TRBD2. The length of the CDR3 is 13 residues. With 10 bases clipped from V and 9 bases from J, the junction kept 6 bases outside the gene matches. Germline CDR1 is LNHDA and CDR2 is SQIVND (reference sequence). CDR3 residues: CATGTSGVGEQFF. The DNA of the CDR3 is TGTGCCACCGGGACTAGCGGGGTGGGTGAGCAGTTCTTC.

The rearrangement joins TRBV7-8 to TRBJ2-1; 14 bases line up with TRBD2. Unmatched junction bases numbered 7, after V lost 2 bases and J lost 13 bases. CDR3 length: 15 amino acids. Germline V lookup: CDR1 SGHVS, CDR2 FQNEAQ. CDR3 nucleotide sequence: TGTGCCAGCAGCTTACCGACTAGCGGGGGGGCAAGACAGTTCTTC. Protein: CASSLPTSGGARQFF.